The entry that follows covers one T cell receptor beta chain sequence. PCR employed 60 Vbeta and 13 Jbeta primers. Sequencing was performed with immunoSEQ multiplex PCR; in TCRdb, only in-frame clones are kept and a portion is missing. The data show more than 90,000 clones, more than 70% seen once. The sample is drawn from a study of cytomegalovirus exposure and HLA in healthy donors. The sample consisted of PBMCs. The TCR sequence derives from a man in his thirties or forties in good health and CMV-seronegative.

DNA for the CDR3: TGTGCCAGCACCAAAGCAGGCTCACGCTACACCTTC. Protein product: CASTKAGSRYTF. The rearrangement joins TRBV28 to TRBJ1-2; no firm D call. V was shortened by 7 bases and J by 9 bases, with 15 bases between the two germline ends. The CDR3 is 12 residues long. CDR1 is MDHEN, CDR2 SYDVKM, per germline.